This TCR beta chain was sequenced during a study of T cell changes during pregnancy in multiple sclerosis. The protocol was immunoSEQ multiplex PCR, while the TCRdb copy is restricted to in-frame clones and leaves out a portion. The sample includes tens of thousands of clones, about 88% seen only once; the top ten take over 1.5%. Trimming at V came to 5 bases and at J to 5 bases, leaving 10 bases not matched to a gene. The germline V gene encodes CDR1 SGHVS and CDR2 FQNEAQ. CDR3 length: 15 amino acids. The rearrangement links TRBV7-8 to TRBJ1-2, with 8 bases identical to TRBD1. The sequences come from peripheral blood, collected after pregnancy. This receptor was taken from a female donor with multiple sclerosis, enrolled in a pregnancy study. CDR3 coding DNA: TGTGCCAGCAGCCCAGGACCGGACAGGGCGTATGGCTACACCTTC. Encoded protein: CASSPGPDRAYGYTF.